The clone carrying this T cell receptor (beta chain) was observed a handful of times. Its specificity is not known. The data were produced by immunoSEQ multiplex PCR, yet TCRdb's version contains in-frame clones alone and is incomplete. The data show about 94,000 clones, around 82% seen once. The CDR3 consists of 14 residues. The V gene's germline CDR1 is KGHDR and CDR2 SFDVKD. V lost 2 bases and J lost 4, with 8 bases in between. This specimen comes from a study of Ad26.COV2.S vaccination and SARS-CoV-2 variants. Study results and caveats: Researchers reported similar non-spike TCR breadth in vaccine and placebo recipients. Breadth and depth estimates from TCRs may understate total T cell responses. Reported post-vaccination CD8+ and CD4+ T cell responses to spike showed substantial breadth.

The sequenced sample was peripheral blood, obtained after recovery from COVID-19. The origin of this receptor is a human donor who had recovered from COVID-19. The V and J genes are TRBV24-1 and TRBJ1-5, with TRBD1 as a possible D gene (5 bases). DNA for the CDR3: TGTGCCACCAGTGATTGGGGCGCAAATCAGCCCCAGCATTTT. It is translated as CATSDWGANQPQHF.